This entry is about one T cell receptor (beta chain). The CDR3 runs to 14 residues. The germline V gene encodes CDR1 SQVTM and CDR2 ANQGSEA. The trim removed 4 bases at V and 3 bases at J, leaving 8 bases unmatched. This sample is drawn from a study of shared T cell receptors in the human thymus. Clones were sequenced by immunoSEQ multiplex PCR, and TCRdb holds only the in-frame ones, with some missing. The sample comprises about 660,000 clones, 88% of which are singletons, and 0.0095% to 0.012% rests with the top ten. This sample was also put to use in a study of human thymus T cells. In that study: Thymic material originated from resections removed in the course of corrective heart surgery. Gene usage (both V and J) appeared biased in thymic and blood repertoires.

The chain recombines TRBV29-1 with TRBJ2-5, with TRBD1 matching over 7 bases. The sample comprised thymocytes. This TCR was sampled from a boy under three years old with a congenital heart defect. CDR3 in amino acids: CSVVIGTEKETQYF. The DNA of the CDR3 is TGCAGCGTTGTAATCGGGACAGAAAAAGAGACCCAGTACTTC.